Sequencing of this TCR beta chain was carried out in a study of OX40 agonist ivuxolimab in advanced cancers. Whole-study context: The drug used for patients, ivuxolimab, was an agonistic anti-OX40 (CD134) antibody. Males comprised 75% to 90% of the group, whose mean age was about 60 years (range roughly 20 to 90).

TCRdb keeps only in-frame clones here, not all; method: immunoSEQ multiplex PCR. In the table there are 22,000 or so clones, over 60% of which are singletons. Sample share makes this clone medium-sized. With 10 bases removed from V and 2 bases from J, the gap between germline ends came to 12 bases. The CDR3 totals 12 residues. In germline, CDR1 is MNHEY, CDR2 SVGAGI. The chain recombines TRBV6-5 with TRBJ2-7, with a possible D match to TRBD1 (6 bases). The sequenced sample was CD4+ or CD8+ T cells sorted from blood, obtained in a trial of the OX40 agonist ivuxolimab. The receptor comes from an adult with an advanced solid tumor such as melanoma, head and neck, liver or kidney cancer. The CDR3 loop is CATTDSTYEQYF. CDR3 coding DNA: TGTGCCACCACGGACAGTACCTACGAGCAGTACTTC.